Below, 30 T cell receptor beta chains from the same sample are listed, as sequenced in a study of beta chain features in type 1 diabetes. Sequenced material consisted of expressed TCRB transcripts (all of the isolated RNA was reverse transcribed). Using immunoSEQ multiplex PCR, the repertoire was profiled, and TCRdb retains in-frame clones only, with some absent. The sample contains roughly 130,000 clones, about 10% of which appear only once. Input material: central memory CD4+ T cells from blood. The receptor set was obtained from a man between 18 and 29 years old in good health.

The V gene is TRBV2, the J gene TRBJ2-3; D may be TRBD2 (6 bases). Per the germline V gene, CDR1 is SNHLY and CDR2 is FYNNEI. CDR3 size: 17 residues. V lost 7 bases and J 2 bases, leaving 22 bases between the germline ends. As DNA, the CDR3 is TGTGCCAGCACGGCGGAGGGGCTATCGCTCTCCACAGATACGCAGTATTTT. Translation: CASTAEGLSLSTDTQYF.

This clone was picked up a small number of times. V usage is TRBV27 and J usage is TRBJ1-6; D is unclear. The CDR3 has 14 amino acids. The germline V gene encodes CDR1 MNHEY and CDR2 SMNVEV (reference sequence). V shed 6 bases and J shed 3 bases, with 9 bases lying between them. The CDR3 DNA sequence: TGTGCCAGCAGCGAGGGATTCTATAATTCACCCCTCCACTTT. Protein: CASSEGFYNSPLHF.

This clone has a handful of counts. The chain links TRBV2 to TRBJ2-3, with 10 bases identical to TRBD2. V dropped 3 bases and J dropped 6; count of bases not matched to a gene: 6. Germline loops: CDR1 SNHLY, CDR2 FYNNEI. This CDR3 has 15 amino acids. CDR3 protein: CASSELLAGLDTQYF. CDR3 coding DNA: TGTGCCAGCAGTGAGTTACTAGCGGGGTTGGATACGCAGTATTTT. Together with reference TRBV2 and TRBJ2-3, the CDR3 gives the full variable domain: EPEVTQTPSHQVTQMGQEVILRCVPISNHLYFYWYRQILGQKVEFLVSFYNNEISEKSEIFDDQFSVERPDGSNFTLKIRSTKLEDSAMYFCASSELLAGLDTQYFGPGTRLTVL.

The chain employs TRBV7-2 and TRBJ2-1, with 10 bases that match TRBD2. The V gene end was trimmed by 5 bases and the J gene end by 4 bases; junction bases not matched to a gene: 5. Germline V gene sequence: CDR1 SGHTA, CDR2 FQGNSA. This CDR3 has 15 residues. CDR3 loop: CASSPQRGGYNEQFF. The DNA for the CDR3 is TGTGCCAGCAGCCCCCAGCGGGGGGGATACAATGAGCAGTTCTTC.

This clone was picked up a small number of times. CDR3 residues: CASSSGETQYF. The CDR3 DNA follows: TGTGCCAGCAGCTCCGGGGAGACCCAGTACTTC. The V and J genes are TRBV7-7 and TRBJ2-5; D gene uncertain. The CDR3 totals 11 residues. Germline assignment: CDR1 SSHAT and CDR2 FNYEAQ (reference sequence). Trimming removed 4 bases at V and 5 bases at J, with 5 bases between.

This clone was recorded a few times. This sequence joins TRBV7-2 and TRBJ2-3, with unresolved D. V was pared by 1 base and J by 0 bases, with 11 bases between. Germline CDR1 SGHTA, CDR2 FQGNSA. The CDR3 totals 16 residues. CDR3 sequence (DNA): TGTGCCAGCAGCTTAGATTCGGTGAAGAGCACAGATACGCAGTATTTT. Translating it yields CASSLDSVKSTDTQYF.

The CDR3 protein is CASSYGGPYSGNTIYF. CDR3 nucleotide sequence: TGTGCCAGCAGTTATGGGGGCCCTTACTCTGGAAACACCATATATTTT. The chain couples TRBV6-5 to TRBJ1-3; perhaps TRBD1 as D (6 bases). Trimming stripped 3 bases from V and 0 bases from J, with 12 bases between. The CDR3 extends over 16 amino acids. Per germline, CDR1 MNHEY and CDR2 SVGAGI.

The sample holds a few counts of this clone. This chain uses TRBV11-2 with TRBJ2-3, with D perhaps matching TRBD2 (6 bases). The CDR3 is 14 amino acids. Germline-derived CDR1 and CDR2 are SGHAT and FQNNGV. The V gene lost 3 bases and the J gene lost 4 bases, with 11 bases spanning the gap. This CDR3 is CASSLGLSSDTQYF. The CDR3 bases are TGTGCCAGCAGCTTGGGACTGAGTTCAGATACGCAGTATTTT.

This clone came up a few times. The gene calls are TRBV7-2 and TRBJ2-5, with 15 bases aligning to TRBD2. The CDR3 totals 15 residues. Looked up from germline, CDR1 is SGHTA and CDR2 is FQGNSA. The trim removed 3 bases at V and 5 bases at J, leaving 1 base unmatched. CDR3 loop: CASSLGLAGGETQYF. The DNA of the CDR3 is TGTGCCAGCAGCTTGGGACTAGCGGGGGGTGAGACCCAGTACTTC.

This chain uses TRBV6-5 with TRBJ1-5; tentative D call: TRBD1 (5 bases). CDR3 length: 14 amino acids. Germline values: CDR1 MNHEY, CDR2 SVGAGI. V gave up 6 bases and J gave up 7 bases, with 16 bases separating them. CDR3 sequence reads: CASRIGGSGQPQHF. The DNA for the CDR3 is TGTGCCAGCAGAATCGGCGGCTCAGGGCAGCCCCAGCATTTT.

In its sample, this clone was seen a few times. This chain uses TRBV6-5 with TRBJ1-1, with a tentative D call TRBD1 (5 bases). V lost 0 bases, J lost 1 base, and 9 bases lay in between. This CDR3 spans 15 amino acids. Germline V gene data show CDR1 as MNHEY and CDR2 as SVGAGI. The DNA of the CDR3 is TGTGCCAGCAGTTACTCGAAGCAGGGGAACACTGAAGCTTTCTTT. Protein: CASSYSKQGNTEAFF.

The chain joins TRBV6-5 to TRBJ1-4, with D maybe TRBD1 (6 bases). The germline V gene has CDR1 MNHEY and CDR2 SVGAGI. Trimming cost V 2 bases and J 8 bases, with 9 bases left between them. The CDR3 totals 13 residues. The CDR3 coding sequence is TGTGCCAGCAGTTACGCCGACAGGGAAAAACTGTTTTTT. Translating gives CASSYADREKLFF.

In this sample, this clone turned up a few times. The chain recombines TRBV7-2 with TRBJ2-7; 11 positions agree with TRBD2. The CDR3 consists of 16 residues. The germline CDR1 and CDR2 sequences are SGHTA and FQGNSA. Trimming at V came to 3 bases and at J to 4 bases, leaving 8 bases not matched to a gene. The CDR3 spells CASSFGSGGAVYEQYF. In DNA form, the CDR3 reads TGTGCCAGCAGCTTCGGTAGCGGGGGGGCCGTTTACGAGCAGTACTTC.

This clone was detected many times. The CDR3 nucleotides read TGCGCCAGCAGAAAGGACAGGAACACTGAAGCTTTCTTT. This codes for CASRKDRNTEAFF. This chain connects TRBV5-1 to TRBJ1-1, with a tentative D call TRBD1 (6 bases). This CDR3 region has 13 residues. The V and J ends lost 5 bases and 1 base respectively, with 9 bases between them. Germline V gives CDR1 SGHRS, CDR2 YFSETQ.

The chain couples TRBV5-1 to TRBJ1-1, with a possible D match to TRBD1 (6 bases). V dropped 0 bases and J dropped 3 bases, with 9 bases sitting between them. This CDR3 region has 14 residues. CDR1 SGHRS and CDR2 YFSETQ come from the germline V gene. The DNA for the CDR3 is TGCGCCAGCAGCTTGGGGGACACCTACACTGAAGCTTTCTTT. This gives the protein CASSLGDTYTEAFF.

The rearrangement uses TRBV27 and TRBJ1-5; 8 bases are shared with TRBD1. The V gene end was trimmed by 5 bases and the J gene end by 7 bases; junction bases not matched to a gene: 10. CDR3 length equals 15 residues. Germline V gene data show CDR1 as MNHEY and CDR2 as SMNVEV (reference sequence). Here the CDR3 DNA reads TGTGCCAGCAGTCCCAGGGACAGGCGAGGACAGCCCCAGCATTTT. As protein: CASSPRDRRGQPQHF.

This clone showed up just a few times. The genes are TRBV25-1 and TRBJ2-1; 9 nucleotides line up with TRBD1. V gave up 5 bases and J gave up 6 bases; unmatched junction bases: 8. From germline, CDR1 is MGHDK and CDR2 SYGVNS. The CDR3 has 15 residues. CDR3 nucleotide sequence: TGTGCCAGCAGTTACCCGGGGACAGGGCTCAATGAGCAGTTCTTC. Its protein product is CASSYPGTGLNEQFF.

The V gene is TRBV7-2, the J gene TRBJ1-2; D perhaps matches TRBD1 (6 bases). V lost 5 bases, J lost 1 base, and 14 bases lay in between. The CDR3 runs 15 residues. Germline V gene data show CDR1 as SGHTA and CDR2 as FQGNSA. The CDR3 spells CASSAYRVRNYGYTF. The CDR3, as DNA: TGTGCCAGCAGCGCCTACAGGGTTCGTAACTATGGCTACACCTTC.

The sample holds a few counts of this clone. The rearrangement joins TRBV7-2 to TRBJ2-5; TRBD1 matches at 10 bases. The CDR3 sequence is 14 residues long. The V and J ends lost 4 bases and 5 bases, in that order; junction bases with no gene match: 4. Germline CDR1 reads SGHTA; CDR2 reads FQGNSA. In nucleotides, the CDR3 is TGTGCCAGCAGCTCGACAGGGGGCTCGGAGACCCAGTACTTC. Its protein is CASSSTGGSETQYF.

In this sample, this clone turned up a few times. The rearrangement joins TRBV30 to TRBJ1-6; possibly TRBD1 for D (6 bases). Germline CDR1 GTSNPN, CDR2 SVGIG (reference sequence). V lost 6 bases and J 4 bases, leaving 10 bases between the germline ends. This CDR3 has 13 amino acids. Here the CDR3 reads CACQRGYNSPLHF. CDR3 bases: TGTGCCTGTCAAAGGGGGTATAATTCACCCCTCCACTTT.

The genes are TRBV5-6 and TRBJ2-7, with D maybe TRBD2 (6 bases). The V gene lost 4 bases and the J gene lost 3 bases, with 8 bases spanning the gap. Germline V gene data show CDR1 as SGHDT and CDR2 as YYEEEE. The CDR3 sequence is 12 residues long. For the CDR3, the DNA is TGTGCCAGCAGCCTAGCGAACTACGAGCAGTACTTC. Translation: CASSLANYEQYF.

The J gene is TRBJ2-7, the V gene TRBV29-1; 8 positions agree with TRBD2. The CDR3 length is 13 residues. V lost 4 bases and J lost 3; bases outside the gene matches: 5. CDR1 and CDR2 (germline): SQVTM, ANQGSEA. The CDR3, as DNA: TGCAGCGTTGGCGGGGGGCAGGACTACGAGCAGTACTTC. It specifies CSVGGGQDYEQYF.

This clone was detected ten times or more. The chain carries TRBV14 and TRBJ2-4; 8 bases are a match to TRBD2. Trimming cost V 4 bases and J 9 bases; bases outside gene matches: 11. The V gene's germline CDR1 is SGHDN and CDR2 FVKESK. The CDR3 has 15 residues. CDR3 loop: CASSPGTSRVGIQYF. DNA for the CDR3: TGTGCCAGCAGCCCAGGGACTAGTCGCGTCGGCATTCAGTACTTC.

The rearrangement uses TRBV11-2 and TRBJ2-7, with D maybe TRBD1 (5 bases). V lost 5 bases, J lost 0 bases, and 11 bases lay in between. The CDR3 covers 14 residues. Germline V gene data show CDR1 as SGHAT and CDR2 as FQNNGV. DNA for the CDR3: TGTGCCAGCAGCCCCAGGGCAAACTCCTACGAGCAGTACTTC. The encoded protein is CASSPRANSYEQYF.

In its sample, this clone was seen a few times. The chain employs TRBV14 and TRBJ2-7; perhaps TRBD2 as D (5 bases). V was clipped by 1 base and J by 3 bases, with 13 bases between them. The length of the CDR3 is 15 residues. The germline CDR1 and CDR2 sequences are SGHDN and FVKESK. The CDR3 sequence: CASSQALESRYEQYF. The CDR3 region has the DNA TGTGCCAGCAGCCAAGCACTAGAATCCCGCTACGAGCAGTACTTC.

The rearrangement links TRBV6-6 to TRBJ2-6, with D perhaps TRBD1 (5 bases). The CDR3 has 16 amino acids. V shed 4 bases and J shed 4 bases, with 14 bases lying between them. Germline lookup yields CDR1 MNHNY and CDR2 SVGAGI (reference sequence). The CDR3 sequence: CASSSTQGTGANVLTF. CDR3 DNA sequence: TGTGCCAGCAGTTCGACTCAGGGAACCGGGGCCAACGTCCTGACTTTC.

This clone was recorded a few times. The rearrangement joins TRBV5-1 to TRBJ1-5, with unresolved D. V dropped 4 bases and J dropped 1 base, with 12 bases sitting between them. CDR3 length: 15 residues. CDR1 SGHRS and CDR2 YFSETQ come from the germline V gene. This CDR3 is CASSAGSTSNQPQHF. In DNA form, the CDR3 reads TGCGCCAGCAGCGCAGGTAGTACAAGCAATCAGCCCCAGCATTTT.

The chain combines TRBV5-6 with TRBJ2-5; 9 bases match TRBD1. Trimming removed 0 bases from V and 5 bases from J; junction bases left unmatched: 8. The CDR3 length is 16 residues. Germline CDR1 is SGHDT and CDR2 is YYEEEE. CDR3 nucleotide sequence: TGTGCCAGCAGCTTGGGGGACAGGGCAAAATCGGAGACCCAGTACTTC. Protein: CASSLGDRAKSETQYF.

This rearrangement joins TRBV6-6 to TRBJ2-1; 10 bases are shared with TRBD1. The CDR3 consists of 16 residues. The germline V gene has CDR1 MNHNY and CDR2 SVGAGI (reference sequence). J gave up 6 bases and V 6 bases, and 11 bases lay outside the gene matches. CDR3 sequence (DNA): TGTGCCAGCAGCCCTGAGGGACAGGGGTCCACCAATGAGCAGTTCTTC. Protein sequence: CASSPEGQGSTNEQFF.

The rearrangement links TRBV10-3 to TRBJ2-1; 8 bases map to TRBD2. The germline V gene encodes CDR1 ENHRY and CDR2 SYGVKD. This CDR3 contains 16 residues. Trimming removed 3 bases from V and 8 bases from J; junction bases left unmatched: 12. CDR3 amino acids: CAISEYSGAARDEQFF. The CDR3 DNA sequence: TGTGCCATCAGTGAATATAGCGGGGCCGCACGGGATGAGCAGTTCTTC.